This T cell receptor (beta chain) originates from a study of blood T cell repertoires in COVID-19. Per germline, CDR1 SNHLY and CDR2 FYNNEI. V lost 7 bases to trimming and J lost 2 bases, with 11 bases between them. The CDR3 is 14 amino acids. The data were produced by immunoSEQ multiplex PCR, yet TCRdb's version contains in-frame clones alone and is incomplete. Here the sample spans about 480,000 clones, approximately 90% being singletons. The clonotype comes from a woman in her sixties who had recovered from COVID-19. The chain recombines TRBV2 with TRBJ2-2; D may be TRBD1 (5 bases). The sequencing sample was made of PBMCs or T cells enriched from blood (not recorded which). As DNA, the CDR3 is TGTGCCAGCACCCAGGGAAGTAACACCGGGGAGCTGTTTTTT. It encodes CASTQGSNTGELFF.